Following are 29 T cell receptor beta chains from one sample sequenced in a study of spatial heterogeneity in lung cancer. Each CDR3 protein is one row after TCRdb ran MiXCR on the 5' RACE reads. The repertoire holds 40,000 to 45,000 distinct CDR3 sequences, with 20% to 25% as singletons. Stated time point: blood at routine non-recurrence follow-up after resection. The starting material was PBMCs, obtained at follow-up. These receptors all come from a female donor with early-stage non-small cell lung cancer.

This chain links TRBV25-1 with TRBJ1-4; 7 bases match TRBD1. The CDR3 contains 15 residues. The J segment lost 7 bases and the V segment lost 0 bases, leaving 5 bases of the junction unmatched. Per germline, CDR1 MGHDK and CDR2 SYGVNS. CDR3 nucleotides: TGTGCCAGCAGTGAATATCGACAGGGAGGTGAAAAACTGTTTTTT. Translated: CASSEYRQGGEKLFF.

In its sample, this clonotype was seen many times. The chain joins TRBV12-3 or TRBV12-4 to TRBJ1-2; 7 bases are shared with TRBD1. Trimming removed 6 bases from V and 5 bases from J; junction bases left unmatched: 3. The CDR3 covers 12 residues. The CDR3 here is CASSRQGYGYTF. CDR3 coding DNA: TGTGCCAGCAGCCGACAGGGATATGGCTACACCTTC.

At least ten counts were recorded for this clonotype. The chain uses TRBV5-1 and TRBJ1-1; D uncertain. The CDR3 totals 15 residues. Germline CDR1 SGHRS, CDR2 YFSETQ. V lost 5 bases, J lost 5 bases, and 19 bases lay in between. The CDR3 DNA reads as TGCGCCAGCAGAATTCAGTGGACCTCGGAGACTGAAGCTTTCTTT. This gives the protein CASRIQWTSETEAFF.

This clonotype has just a few counts. The chain has TRBV4-2 and TRBJ2-7; TRBD2 matches at 8 bases. CDR3 length: 15 amino acids. J gave up 3 bases and V 1 base, and 5 bases lay outside the gene matches. Germline V lookup: CDR1 LGHNA, CDR2 YNFKEQ. The CDR3 coding sequence is TGTGCCAGCAGCCAAGCGGCCAGCGGGAGCTACGAGCAGTACTTC. This translates into CASSQAASGSYEQYF.

This clonotype was observed many times. The rearrangement uses TRBV7-8 and TRBJ2-7, with D uncertain. V was pared by 2 bases and J by 2 bases, with 7 bases between. CDR1 SGHVS and CDR2 FQNEAQ come from the germline V gene. CDR3 length equals 13 residues. In DNA, the CDR3 is TGTGCCAGCAGCTTACTGGCAGCCTACGAGCAGTACTTC. It specifies CASSLLAAYEQYF.

This clonotype was picked up a small number of times. This sequence joins TRBV3-1 and TRBJ2-7; no clear D gene. V lost 0 bases and J lost 0, with 6 bases in between. The CDR3 totals 14 residues. Germline assignment: CDR1 LGHDT and CDR2 YNNKEL (reference sequence). Here the CDR3 reads CASSQDLLSYEQYV. The CDR3 DNA sequence: TGTGCCAGCAGCCAAGATCTACTCTCCTACGAGCAGTACGTC.

This clonotype occurred many times. J is TRBJ2-2 and V is TRBV5-1; 7 nucleotides align to TRBD1. CDR1 SGHRS and CDR2 YFSETQ come from the germline V gene. The CDR3 loop spans 15 amino acids. V dropped 4 bases and J dropped 9; count of bases not matched to a gene: 12. As DNA, the CDR3 is TGCGCCAGCAGCCTCACCGGGACAGCCCAGCGGGAGCTGTTTTTT. This translates into CASSLTGTAQRELFF.

This chain uses TRBV18 with TRBJ2-7; 9 bases fit TRBD2. CDR3 size: 12 residues. The V gene end was trimmed by 3 bases and the J gene end by 6 bases; junction bases not matched to a gene: 0. Looked up from germline, CDR1 is KGHSH and CDR2 is LQKENI. In DNA form, the CDR3 reads TGTGCCAGCTCACCGACTAGCGGCGAGCAGTACGTC. This gives the protein CASSPTSGEQYV.

J is TRBJ2-5 and V is TRBV7-8; D perhaps matches TRBD2 (5 bases). The CDR3 is 13 amino acids. The V end lost 5 bases, the J end lost 5 bases, and 12 bases lay between the germline ends. Germline V gene data show CDR1 as SGHVS and CDR2 as FQNEAQ. The CDR3 here is CASSSLEVETQYF. The CDR3 DNA follows: TGTGCCAGCAGCAGCTTGGAGGTTGAGACCCAGTACTTC.

This clonotype was recorded at least ten times. This chain uses TRBV5-4 with TRBJ1-1; D call uncertain. CDR3 length equals 13 residues. V lost 0 bases to trimming and J lost 7 bases, with 10 bases between them. Germline V CDR1 and CDR2: SGHNT, YYREEE (reference sequence). The CDR3 region is CASSLVNGREAFF. The CDR3, as DNA: TGTGCCAGCAGCTTGGTTAACGGCCGTGAAGCTTTCTTT.

There are a few counts of this clonotype. The chain employs TRBV7-3 and TRBJ2-2; D may be TRBD2 (6 bases). Deletions cut 8 bases from V and 8 bases from J, with 15 bases between. This CDR3 contains 13 residues. CDR1 and CDR2 (germline): SGHTA, FQGTGA. CDR3 loop: CASRPGVYGELFF. The CDR3 coding sequence is TGTGCCAGCCGACCGGGAGTTTATGGGGAGCTGTTTTTT.

This clonotype was observed at least ten times. The chain links TRBV11-2 to TRBJ2-2, with unresolved D. Germline CDR1 is SGHAT and CDR2 is FQNNGV. The CDR3 runs 15 residues. V was cut by 5 bases and J by 0 bases, with 10 bases left in between. CDR3 nucleotide sequence: TGTGCCAGCAGCCTAATAAATCCGAACACCGGGGAGCTGTTTTTT. Protein: CASSLINPNTGELFF.

This clonotype was picked up a small number of times. The rearrangement links TRBV5-1 to TRBJ1-5; D call uncertain. V was trimmed by 0 bases and J by 0 bases, leaving 10 bases between them. This CDR3 comprises 16 residues. Per germline, CDR1 SGHRS and CDR2 YFSETQ. CDR3 coding DNA: TGCGCCAGCAGCTTGGGGGCCGCTTCTAGCAATCAGCCCCAGCATTTT. Translating gives CASSLGAASSNQPQHF.

This clonotype was seen many times. One end of the junction does not line up with germline, which may come from a read error. The J gene is TRBJ1-5, the V gene TRBV11-2, with 7 bases aligning to TRBD1. Germline-derived CDR1 and CDR2 are SGHAT and FQNNGV. The CDR3 sequence is 15 residues long. The CDR3 DNA is TGTGCCAGCAGTTTAGACAGGGCGAGCAATCAGCCCCAGCATTTT. Translating it yields CASSLDRASNQPQHF.

The sample holds a few counts of this clonotype. The V call is TRBV29-1, the J call TRBJ2-5; 7 bases agree with TRBD2. Trimming took 4 bases from V and 3 from J; bases not matched to a gene: 5. The germline V gene has CDR1 SQVTM and CDR2 ANQGSEA. The CDR3 runs 13 residues. CDR3: CSVGGRAEETQYF. The DNA for the CDR3 is TGCAGCGTTGGGGGGAGGGCCGAAGAGACCCAGTACTTC.

The CDR3 is CASSFITSGTNTGELFF. CDR3 in DNA: TGCGCCAGCAGCTTCATTACTAGCGGGACGAACACCGGGGAGCTGTTTTTT. The chain joins TRBV5-1 to TRBJ2-2; 10 nucleotides align to TRBD2. CDR3 length equals 17 residues. CDR1 and CDR2 from the germline V gene are SGHRS and YFSETQ. Trimming took 2 bases from V and 0 from J; bases not matched to a gene: 4.

This clonotype turned up a few times. The chain recombines TRBV11-3 with TRBJ2-3, with 9 bases matching TRBD1. Per germline, CDR1 SGHNT and CDR2 YENEEA. The CDR3 extends over 16 amino acids. The V and J ends lost 1 base and 4 bases, in that order; junction bases with no gene match: 6. The CDR3 DNA sequence: TGTGCCAGCAGCTTAGCGGGACAGGGCTTATCAGATACGCAGTATTTT. Residues: CASSLAGQGLSDTQYF.

This clonotype has a handful of counts. The chain recombines TRBV9 with TRBJ2-5, with 10 bases identical to TRBD2. The germline V gene has CDR1 SGDLS and CDR2 YYNGEE. Trimming at V came to 1 base and at J to 1 base, leaving 4 bases not matched to a gene. This CDR3 spans 16 amino acids. The CDR3 DNA follows: TGTGCCAGCAGCGTACGGGCTAGCGGGGGCCAAGAGACCCAGTACTTC. It encodes CASSVRASGGQETQYF.

The V gene is TRBV19, the J gene TRBJ1-5; D is perhaps TRBD1 (5 bases). V lost 5 bases and J 5 bases, leaving 13 bases between the germline ends. Germline assignment: CDR1 LNHDA and CDR2 SQIVND (reference sequence). The CDR3 covers 14 residues. The CDR3 region has the DNA TGTGCCAGTAGTCGAGGGGCGCGTGATCAGCCCCAGCATTTT. This gives the protein CASSRGARDQPQHF.

The rearrangement uses TRBV5-1 and TRBJ2-5; 9 bases agree with TRBD2. CDR3 length equals 13 residues. Losses at the gene ends were 3 bases for V and 5 bases for J; bases not matched to a gene: 2. In germline, CDR1 is SGHRS, CDR2 YFSETQ. CDR3 loop: CASSSRGGETQYF. In DNA, the CDR3 is TGCGCCAGCAGCTCGCGGGGGGGCGAGACCCAGTACTTC.

The table lists this clonotype with a few counts. V is TRBV29-1 and J is TRBJ1-1; tentatively, D is TRBD1 (5 bases). The CDR3 runs to 15 residues. Germline V gene data show CDR1 as SQVTM and CDR2 as ANQGSEA. The V gene lost 6 bases and the J gene lost 5 bases, with 22 bases spanning the gap. CDR3 region: CSVKTQRRGWTEAFF. Here the CDR3 DNA reads TGCAGCGTAAAAACCCAGAGGAGGGGATGGACTGAAGCTTTCTTT.

V is TRBV7-2 and J is TRBJ1-4, with D maybe TRBD1 (5 bases). V gave up 7 bases and J gave up 4 bases, with 13 bases separating them. The CDR3 runs 14 residues. Germline V CDR1 and CDR2: SGHTA, FQGNSA. The chain's CDR3 is CASTALQVNEKLFF. CDR3 nucleotides: TGTGCCAGCACCGCTCTACAGGTTAATGAAAAACTGTTTTTT.

This chain joins TRBV5-1 and TRBJ2-1; 9 bases map to TRBD2. The length of the CDR3 is 16 residues. V shed 0 bases and J 3 bases; nucleotides not matched to a gene: 4. Germline V CDR1 and CDR2: SGHRS, YFSETQ. The CDR3 region has the DNA TGCGCCAGCAGCTTGGTGCTAGCGGGAAACTACAATGAGCAGTTCTTC. It translates to CASSLVLAGNYNEQFF.

Notes on this clonotype: Germline and junction disagree at one end, which may indicate a read error. The V call is TRBV10-2, the J call TRBJ1-1, with D maybe TRBD1 (5 bases). Germline V gene lookup returns CDR1 WSHSY and CDR2 SAAADI. The CDR3 is 13 amino acids. The CDR3 nucleotides are TGCGCCAGCAGTGAGTCCCTGGGGACTGAAGCCTTCTTT. Translating gives CASSESLGTEAFF.

This clonotype was counted ten times or more. The chain combines TRBV11-2 with TRBJ2-6, with D unclear. Germline V gives CDR1 SGHAT, CDR2 FQNNGV. V was shortened by 6 bases and J by 4 bases, with 10 bases between the two germline ends. The CDR3 has 14 amino acids. The CDR3 coding sequence is TGTGCCAGCAGGGATCCCGTCGGGGCCAACGTCCTGACTTTC. Translated: CASRDPVGANVLTF.

Ten or more counts support this clonotype. The V call is TRBV12-3 or TRBV12-4, the J call TRBJ1-5; a weak D match, TRBD1 (6 bases). Trimming removed 7 bases from V and 7 bases from J, with 14 bases in between. The CDR3 sequence is 13 residues long. The CDR3 nucleotides read TGTGCCAGCACTCCCGACAGGAACCAGCCCCAGCATTTT. Translation: CASTPDRNQPQHF.

In its sample, this clonotype was seen a few times. The CDR3, as DNA: TGTGCCAGCAGCTCGGAAAGCCGGAATGAGCAGTTCTTC. Translating gives CASSSESRNEQFF. The chain is built from TRBV7-8 and TRBJ2-1; D is unresolved. The CDR3 totals 13 residues. Deletions cut 4 bases from V and 7 bases from J, with 11 bases between. Germline assignment: CDR1 SGHVS and CDR2 FQNEAQ.

This clonotype was seen many times. The chain joins TRBV7-8 to TRBJ2-7; D perhaps matches TRBD2 (6 bases). This CDR3 has 15 amino acids. V lost 0 bases and J 1 base, leaving 10 bases between the germline ends. Germline-derived CDR1 and CDR2 are SGHVS and FQNEAQ. Written as DNA, the CDR3 is TGTGCCAGCAGCTTAGCGGGCGGGATATCCTACGAGCAGTACTTC. Protein sequence: CASSLAGGISYEQYF.

About this clonotype itself: At one end the junction does not follow the germline gene, possibly because of a read error. The chain employs TRBV2 and TRBJ2-5; D is unclear. The CDR3 contains 12 residues. CDR1 and CDR2 (germline): SNHLY, FYNNEI. CDR3 bases: TGTGCCAGCAGTGAAAGGGCCGTGAAGTGGAACTTC. Translation gives CASSERAVKWNF.